Presented here are 9 T cell receptor beta chains from one specimen sequenced in a study of regulatory and conventional T cells in RAG deficiency. The sorted conventional CD4+ T cells were CD25-low and CD127-high, with genomic DNA sequenced. TCRdb keeps only in-frame clones here, not all; method: immunoSEQ multiplex PCR. The table lists tens of thousands of clones, around 96% of them singletons, with approximately 0.17% in the top ten. The sample was also linked to a second study, of regulatory T cells. That source notes: Primers: 52 TRBV forward and 13 TRBJ reverse.

Material for sequencing was CD25- CD4+ T cells sorted from blood. The receptor set was obtained from a human donor in good health.

Worth noting for this clone: Other nucleotide sequences in the sample specify the same CDR3. This chain uses TRBV7-9 with TRBJ1-6; 7 bases agree with TRBD1. The CDR3 length is 15 residues. CDR1 is SEHNR, CDR2 FQNEAQ, per germline (reference sequence). Losses at the gene ends were 5 bases for V and 9 bases for J; bases not matched to a gene: 10. The CDR3 here is CASSEVPGGGSPLHF. The CDR3 DNA sequence: TGTGCCAGCAGCGAAGTCCCAGGGGGTGGTTCACCCCTCCACTTT.

This clone has only one observation. The chain combines TRBV18 with TRBJ2-7; D is ambiguous. CDR1 is KGHSH and CDR2 is LQKENI in the germline V gene. The CDR3 extends over 13 amino acids. V lost 2 bases to trimming and J lost 6 bases, with 11 bases between them. This CDR3 is CASSPEVLSEQYF. DNA for the CDR3: TGTGCCAGCTCACCAGAAGTCCTGAGCGAGCAGTACTTC.

The chain links TRBV5-1 to TRBJ1-2; weak D call: TRBD1 (6 bases). V lost 0 bases, J lost 8 bases, and 14 bases lay in between. Germline loops: CDR1 SGHRS, CDR2 YFSETQ. This CDR3 is built from 14 residues. The CDR3, as DNA: TGCGCCAGCAGCTTGGACAGGGCCAGGGGAGGCTACACCTTC. This codes for CASSLDRARGGYTF.

This sequence joins TRBV6-5 and TRBJ1-2, with 11 bases fitting TRBD1. CDR1 and CDR2 (germline): MNHEY, SVGAGI. The CDR3 is 15 residues long. With 1 base clipped from V and 5 bases from J, the junction kept 3 bases outside the gene matches. This CDR3 is CASSYYGQGAYGYTF. The CDR3 DNA is TGTGCCAGCAGTTACTATGGACAGGGGGCGTATGGCTACACCTTC.

This clone was counted between two and nine times. This chain connects TRBV2 to TRBJ1-2; 7 bases align to TRBD1. The trim removed 6 bases at V and 2 bases at J, leaving 12 bases unmatched. Germline lookup yields CDR1 SNHLY and CDR2 FYNNEI. The CDR3 totals 16 residues. CDR3 protein: CASRADRDDRNYGYTF. CDR3 nucleotides: TGTGCCAGCAGGGCAGACAGGGACGATAGGAACTATGGCTACACCTTC.

This chain links TRBV18 with TRBJ2-1; D gene uncertain. V was cut by 6 bases and J by 5 bases, with 17 bases left in between. Germline V CDR1 and CDR2: KGHSH, LQKENI. The CDR3 length is 15 residues. CDR3 nucleotide sequence: TGTGCCAGCTCCAAGTGGCCAGGCGAAAACAATGAGCAGTTCTTC. This encodes CASSKWPGENNEQFF.

This clone appeared a single time. This chain links TRBV6-1 with TRBJ1-1; 8 bases map to TRBD1. J was trimmed by 0 bases and V by 3 bases; bases with no gene match: 3. CDR1 and CDR2 (germline): MNHNS, SASEGT. There are 15 residues in the CDR3. CDR3 in DNA: TGTGCCAGCAGTGATCAGGGGGCCCTGAACACTGAAGCTTTCTTT. Its translation: CASSDQGALNTEAFF.

V and J are TRBV2 and TRBJ2-5; possible D gene TRBD2, 6 bases. Per the germline V gene, CDR1 is SNHLY and CDR2 is FYNNEI. Deletions cut 6 bases from V and 1 base from J, with 15 bases between. This CDR3 has 15 amino acids. CDR3 sequence: CASRAQPGGQETQYF. The DNA for the CDR3 is TGTGCCAGCAGAGCACAACCCGGGGGCCAAGAGACCCAGTACTTC.

The chain recombines TRBV4-1 with TRBJ2-3; possibly TRBD2 for D (5 bases). V dropped 3 bases and J dropped 2 bases, with 15 bases sitting between them. Germline V gene sequence: CDR1 MGHRA, CDR2 YSYEKL. CDR3 size: 16 residues. CDR3: CASSHIRGLSTDTQYF. DNA of the CDR3: TGCGCCAGCAGCCACATCAGAGGGCTTTCCACAGATACGCAGTATTTT.